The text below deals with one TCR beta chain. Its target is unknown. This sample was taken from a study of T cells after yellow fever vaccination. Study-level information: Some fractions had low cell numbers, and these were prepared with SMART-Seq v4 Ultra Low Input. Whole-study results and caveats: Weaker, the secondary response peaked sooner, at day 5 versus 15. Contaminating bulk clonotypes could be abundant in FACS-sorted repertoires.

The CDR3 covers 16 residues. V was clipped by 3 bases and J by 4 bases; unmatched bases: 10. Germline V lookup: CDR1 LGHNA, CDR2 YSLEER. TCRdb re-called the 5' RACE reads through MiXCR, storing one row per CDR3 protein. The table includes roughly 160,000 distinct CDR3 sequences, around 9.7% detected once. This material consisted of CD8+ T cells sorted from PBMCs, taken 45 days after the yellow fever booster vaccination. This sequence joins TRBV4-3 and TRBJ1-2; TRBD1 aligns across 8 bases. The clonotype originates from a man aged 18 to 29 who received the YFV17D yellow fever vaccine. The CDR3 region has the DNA TGCGCCAGCAGCCACGTGCAGGGGGCAGATGGCTATGGCTACACCTTC. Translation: CASSHVQGADGYGYTF.